This TCR beta chain was documented in a study of tissue T cells after allogeneic stem cell transplantation (dated by TCRdb to the early 2020s). Notes on the research overall: The study profiled TCR beta repertoires in many tissues obtained from research autopsies of patients with and without GVHD, and also in mouse models of GVHD. The human part of the study was a prospective observational study with no blinding and no randomization. Broader findings and caveats from the paper: Only a few T cell clones appeared in more than one patient, yet motif-based clustering showed tissue-specific repertoire signatures that were shared between patients. Which tissue TCRs were alloreactive or antigen-specific was not determined in the study, and some of the clones might have been host cells that persisted. In both patients and mice, T cells from blood and spleen picked up only a limited part of the TCR repertoire that was detected in tissues. The patient cohort was small and clinically heterogeneous, and sampling depth was acknowledged as a limitation. Within patients, how anatomically similar tissues were was a major factor shaping TCR repertoire composition, regardless of disease or transplant status.

The time point label here, explained by the study, means: mouse harvest day 7 after allogeneic transplant. Each mouse graft consisted of 10^7 T-cell-depleted bone marrow cells plus 10^6 splenic CD5+ T cells and was given by tail vein injection. A major MHC-mismatch B6 (H2b) into BALB/c (H2d) model was used to model mouse GVHD, and tissues were profiled at day 7 or 14. Mouse tissues and retro-orbital blood were harvested on day 7 or 14 post-transplant using separate sterile tools per animal; livers were flushed beforehand. Before genomic DNA isolation with the DNeasy Blood & Tissue Kit, mouse tissues were minced using razor blades in buffered saline. Trimming accounts for 3 bases at V and 0 bases at J, while the number of junction bases matched to no gene is 2. The CDR3 has 15 amino acids, counting the end cysteine and phenylalanine. Sequencing covers 42 bases of the CDR3, shown here with the frame starting at base 1. The germline V gene supplies CDR1 NSHNY and CDR2 SYGAGN.

Comment on this clone: The target of this receptor is not known. Mouse gene names and germline sequences are used here. The read halts 1 residue ahead of the CDR3 end, with the missing end drawn from the germline J gene.

The library was produced with the immunoSEQ multiplex PCR assay. TCRbeta CDR3 sequencing was performed at survey depth by Adaptive Biotechnologies, and CDR3 sequences, V/J genes, productive frequency and template counts were reported. TCR beta CDR3 regions were amplified from genomic DNA rather than RNA. As for the original processing: Jensen-Shannon divergence served to quantify pairwise repertoire overlap between tissues, with 0 meaning identical and 1 meaning complete divergence. Tissues were clustered by single-linkage agglomerative hierarchical clustering of pairwise JSD values and displayed as dendrograms. All patient samples were analyzed with GLIPH2 using simulation_depth 1000, kmer_min_depth 3 and cdr3_length_cutoff 8, and only groups containing more than two unique CDR3s were kept. A standardized tissue-overlap score was generated by extrapolating Jaccard GLIPH-group overlap across patients to a standard repertoire size of 1000 clones. Associations of diversity with clinical or experimental variables used linear mixed-effect models with tissue fixed effects and individual random effects. TCRdb holds this immuneACCESS table with in-frame rearrangements only. Some clones are missing; in checked studies, unresolved V genes explain under half, and the rest has no known cause. V and J calls plus clone size are reproduced from that table; the DNA served to infer D and trimming. This sample gives roughly 7,300 clones in total; 45% to 65% of them show up just once. The ten biggest clones cover around 5.1% of the sample.

Recombination linked TRBV13-1 to TRBJ2-1, with 8 bases matching TRBD2. Input material: gut tissue. The sequence derives from a female BALB/c mouse given C57BL/6 T cells with graft-versus-host disease after an allogeneic hematopoietic cell transplant. The covered CDR3 bases are TGTGCCAGCAGTGGGACTGGGAGTAACTATGCTGAGCAGTTC. This yields the protein CASSGTGSNYAEQF. The whole CDR3 sequence reads CASSGTGSNYAEQFF.